The clone carrying this T cell receptor beta chain was observed a handful of times. Antigen unknown. Primers: 60 Vbeta forward and 13 Jbeta reverse. This table comes from immunoSEQ multiplex PCR, and its TCRdb copy is limited to in-frame clones, with some not included. The table lists about 150,000 clones, 65% to 85% of them singletons. Each of the donors was a healthy bone marrow donor. The record originates from a study of cytomegalovirus exposure and HLA in healthy donors. Study-wide points: Later on, analysis showed that most CMV-associated TCR beta chains appeared to be HLA-restricted. An analysis that was carried out later associated 15,000 to 20,000 TCR beta sequences with HLA alleles at 0.05 false discovery rate.

The source is a man younger than 35 in good health and CMV-seronegative. Material: PBMCs.

CDR3 nucleotide sequence: TGTGCCAGCGGGCCAGGGGCCTACGAGCAGTACTTC. Its translation: CASGPGAYEQYF. This rearrangement joins TRBV6-5 to TRBJ2-7; possibly TRBD1 for D (6 bases). V was shortened by 8 bases and J by 2 bases, with 10 bases between the two germline ends. Germline V gene data show CDR1 as MNHEY and CDR2 as SVGAGI. This CDR3 has 12 amino acids.